This T cell receptor beta chain was observed in a study of T cell responses to AZD1222 COVID-19 vaccine. TCRdb's copy holds only in-frame clones and misses some; the assay was immunoSEQ multiplex PCR. Of around 130,000 clones listed, about 90% are singletons. Whole-study results and caveats: Only after the peak T cell response were repertoires sampled. Nearly half of spike-specific TCRs reportedly go after variant regions that carry no mutations.

Notes on this clone: Antigen: not known.

Trimming left V 0 bases short and J 3 bases short, with 6 bases between. Looked up from germline, CDR1 is ENHRY and CDR2 is SYGVKD. The CDR3 consists of 14 residues. The chain carries TRBV10-3 and TRBJ2-4; D may be TRBD1 or TRBD2 (5 bases each). Specimen: peripheral blood, collected on day 0 of AZD1222 vaccination. This receptor was taken from an adult in good health. The DNA for the CDR3 is TGTGCCATCAGTGAGTCGGGGGACAAAAACATTCAGTACTTC. It specifies CAISESGDKNIQYF.